Sequencing of this T cell receptor beta chain was carried out in a study of memory CD4+ T cells and cytomegalovirus serostatus. TCRdb's copy holds only in-frame clones and misses some; the assay was immunoSEQ multiplex PCR. The sample lists about 42,000 clones; around 78% were seen once. Single viable CD3+CD4+CD8-CD45RO+ cells were sorted as the memory CD4+ T cells. Trimming pared 6 bases from V and 6 bases from J, leaving 23 bases between. Germline V lookup: CDR1 MDHEN, CDR2 SYDVKM. The CDR3 contains 17 residues. Sequencing was carried out using memory CD4+ T cells from blood. The chain combines TRBV28 with TRBJ1-4, with no clear D. This clonotype originated in an adult in good health and CMV-seronegative. CDR3 residues: CASSQISGSLGDEKLFF. Here the CDR3 DNA reads TGTGCCAGCAGCCAGATCAGTGGCAGCCTTGGAGATGAAAAACTGTTTTTT. The complete variable domain, with remaining parts taken from reference TRBV28 and TRBJ1-4, reads DVKVTQSSRYLVKRTGEKVFLECVQDMDHENMFWYRQDPGLGLRLIYFSYDVKMKEKGDIPEGYSVSREKKERFSLILESASTNQTSMYLCASSQISGSLGDEKLFFGSGTQLSVL.